A selection of T cell receptor beta chains follows, all from one sample in a study of blood T cells in healthy people across ages. TCRdb fed the 5' RACE reads into MiXCR, producing one record per CDR3 protein. The table records around 650,000 distinct CDR3 sequences, roughly 32% of them present only once. Sequencing was done on a sample of blood. The receptors were sampled from a woman of 80 years or more in good health. CDR3s include the opening cysteine and the closing phenylalanine or tryptophan. The D gene is left open where the match is weak. The size of a clone is reported for some rows only, either as once, few or many, or as a class for expanded clones.

D	V	J	size	CDR3	DNA
NA	TRBV10-3	TRBJ2-7	many	CAIGDGPYEQYF	TGTGCCATCGGGGACGGGCCCTACGAGCAGTACTTC
NA	TRBV19	TRBJ1-1	NA	CASSIGVGSAAEAFF	TGTGCCAGTAGTATAGGTGTTGGGTCAGCGGCTGAAGCTTTCTTT
TRBD1	TRBV28	TRBJ1-5	few	CASSWGTGNNQPQHF	TGTGCCAGCAGTTGGGGGACAGGGAACAATCAGCCCCAGCATTTT
NA	TRBV7-2	TRBJ2-5	many	CASSLDNRRQETQYF	TGTGCCAGCAGCTTAGATAACAGGAGGCAAGAGACCCAGTACTTC
NA	TRBV12-3/TRBV12-4	TRBJ2-3	many	CASSPGGPGTDTQYF	TGTGCCAGCAGCCCCGGGGGACCTGGCACAGATACGCAGTATTTT
TRBD2	TRBV20-1	TRBJ2-5	many	CSAVQASGGKETQYF	TGCAGTGCCGTCCAAGCTAGCGGGGGCAAAGAGACCCAGTACTTC
TRBD1	TRBV15	TRBJ2-2	many	CATSGISLTGATGELFF	TGTGCCACCAGCGGAATCAGTTTGACAGGGGCCACCGGGGAGCTGTTTTTT
NA	TRBV9	TRBJ1-3	NA	CASSVDLTSSGNTIYF	TGTGCCAGCAGCGTGGACCTTACGAGCTCTGGAAACACCATATATTTT
TRBD2	TRBV7-2	TRBJ2-5	many	CASSSFGGGEETQYF	TGTGCCAGCAGCTCCTTCGGCGGGGGAGAAGAGACCCAGTACTTC
NA	TRBV7-8	TRBJ1-3	NA	CASSLQVGRTIYF	TGTGCCAGCAGCTTACAGGTTGGGAGGACCATATATTTT
TRBD2	TRBV5-1	TRBJ2-1	NA	CASNALAGGINEQFF	TGCGCCAGCAATGCACTAGCGGGAGGGATTAATGAGCAGTTCTTC
NA	TRBV28	TRBJ1-5	NA	CACSTLDLAGDQPQHF	TGTGCCTGCAGTACCCTGGACCTGGCTGGCGATCAGCCCCAGCATTTT
NA	TRBV30	TRBJ2-6	NA	CAWSREQSRRPVLTF	TGTGCCTGGAGTCGGGAGCAGTCCCGGAGACCGGTCCTGACTTTC
TRBD2	TRBV6-6	TRBJ2-1	many	CASSYSLAGGGEQFF	TGTGCCAGCAGTTACTCGTTAGCGGGGGGTGGTGAGCAGTTCTTC
TRBD1	TRBV6-4	TRBJ2-1	NA	CASSDLGGTGDDEQFF	TGTGCCAGCAGTGACTTAGGAGGGACAGGGGACGATGAGCAGTTCTTC
NA	TRBV10-3	TRBJ2-5	many	CAISAEPGETQYF	TGTGCCATCAGTGCTGAGCCGGGGGAGACCCAGTACTTC
NA	TRBV7-2	TRBJ2-3	many	CASSQGVRRGQVDTQYF	TGTGCCAGCAGCCAAGGGGTTCGGCGGGGGCAGGTAGATACGCAGTATTTT
NA	TRBV21-1	TRBJ2-7	few	CASSNRGPSSCEQYF	TGTGCCAGCAGCAATCGAGGGCCTAGCTCCTGCGAGCAGTACTTC
TRBD1	TRBV11-1	TRBJ1-2	NA	CASSLGDRVGFGYTF	TGTGCCAGCAGCTTAGGAGACAGGGTTGGTTTCGGCTACACCTTC
NA	TRBV3-1	TRBJ1-2	NA	CASSQDDGGYTF	TGTGCCAGCAGCCAAGATGATGGTGGCTACACCTTC
NA	TRBV27	TRBJ2-1	many	CASSSPPRPMEQFF	TGTGCCAGCAGTTCCCCCCCCCGGCCGATGGAGCAGTTCTTC
TRBD1	TRBV5-1	TRBJ1-4	many	CASMRDRNEKLFF	TGCGCCAGCATGCGGGACAGAAATGAAAAACTGTTTTTT
NA	TRBV9	TRBJ2-2	NA	CASSVAGRGGTVELFF	TGTGCCAGCAGCGTAGCTGGCAGGGGGGGCACCGTGGAGCTGTTTTTT
TRBD2	TRBV4-3	TRBJ2-5	NA	CASSQVGLGNEQYF	TGCGCCAGCAGCCAAGTTGGACTAGGGAATGAGCAGTACTTC
TRBD2	TRBV6-5	TRBJ2-1	NA	CASSPEAGLVWGEQFF	TGTGCCAGCAGCCCCGAGGCGGGACTAGTCTGGGGTGAGCAGTTCTTC
NA	TRBV18	TRBJ2-7	NA	CASSPEVSSYSEQYF	TGTGCCAGCTCACCAGAAGTCAGCTCCTACAGCGAGCAGTACTTC
TRBD1	TRBV30	TRBJ2-4	many	CAWRRKGQGVNIQYF	TGTGCCTGGCGCAGAAAGGGACAGGGCGTCAACATTCAGTACTTC
NA	TRBV6-6	TRBJ2-1	many	CASSPRLLNNEQFF	TGTGCCAGCAGCCCTAGACTATTAAACAATGAGCAGTTCTTC
TRBD1	TRBV9	TRBJ2-7	NA	CASSVVGPGGRNEQYF	TGTGCCAGCAGCGTAGTTGGACCAGGGGGTCGGAATGAGCAGTACTTC
NA	TRBV20-1	TRBJ2-5	many	CSARGPGGYQETQYF	TGCAGTGCTAGAGGGCCAGGGGGGTATCAAGAGACCCAGTACTTC
NA	TRBV28	TRBJ2-4	NA	CASSGVGRNLAKNIQYF	TGTGCCAGCAGTGGCGTAGGCAGAAACTTAGCCAAAAACATTCAGTACTTC
TRBD1	TRBV9	TRBJ1-4	few	CASSVGRGRVEKLFF	TGTGCCAGCAGCGTAGGGAGGGGGCGGGTTGAAAAACTGTTTTTT
TRBD2	TRBV6-2/TRBV6-3	TRBJ2-1	many	CASSSSGNSYNEQFF	TGTGCCAGCAGTTCCAGCGGGAACTCCTACAATGAGCAGTTCTTC
NA	TRBV12-3/TRBV12-4	TRBJ2-2	many	CASSISGTGELFF	TGTGCCAGTTCCATCTCGGGCACCGGGGAGCTGTTTTTT
NA	TRBV3-1	TRBJ2-7	many	CASSQIYEQYF	TGTGCCAGCAGCCAAATCTACGAGCAGTACTTC
NA	TRBV7-8	TRBJ1-5	NA	CASSHDGGNQPQHF	TGTGCCAGCAGCCACGACGGGGGGAATCAGCCCCAGCATTTT
TRBD1	TRBV30	TRBJ2-3	NA	CAWSRADRSTDTQYF	TGTGCCTGGAGCCGGGCGGACAGGAGCACAGATACGCAGTATTTT
TRBD1	TRBV29-1	TRBJ2-3	medium-sized	CSVAGQGNTQYF	TGCAGCGTTGCCGGACAGGGGAATACGCAGTATTTT
TRBD1	TRBV5-6	TRBJ2-7	many	CASSGSQGVYEQYF	TGTGCCAGCAGCGGATCGCAGGGGGTCTACGAGCAGTACTTC
NA	TRBV12-3/TRBV12-4	TRBJ2-3	many	CASSLDRRTDTQYF	TGTGCCAGCAGTTTAGATCGCCGGACAGATACGCAGTATTTT
TRBD1	TRBV7-9	TRBJ2-7	many	CASSPGQGPHEQYF	TGTGCCAGCAGCCCGGGACAGGGTCCCCACGAGCAGTACTTC
NA	TRBV20-1	TRBJ2-5	once	CSAPDRAGYQETQYF	TGCAGTGCTCCAGACAGGGCGGGGTATCAAGAGACCCAGTACTTC
TRBD2	TRBV5-1	TRBJ2-3	NA	CASSSGGRGDTQYF	TGCGCCAGCAGCTCGGGAGGGCGAGGAGATACGCAGTATTTT
NA	TRBV4-3	TRBJ2-7	NA	CASSQGGGTRGNYEQYF	TGCGCCAGCAGCCAAGGGGGGGGTACGAGGGGGAACTACGAGCAGTACTTC
TRBD2	TRBV29-1	TRBJ2-3	many	CSVEPPSGGVTDTQYF	TGCAGCGTTGAACCCCCAAGCGGGGGGGTCACAGATACGCAGTATTTT
NA	TRBV11-1	TRBJ2-5	NA	CASSHRGGVPREQYF	TGTGCCAGCAGCCATAGAGGCGGGGTCCCGAGAGAGCAGTACTTC
NA	TRBV11-2	TRBJ2-3	many	CASSLDLGADTQYF	TGTGCCAGCAGCTTAGATCTGGGGGCAGATACGCAGTATTTT
NA	TRBV4-3	TRBJ1-2	many	CASSQEGRASGYTF	TGCGCCAGCAGCCAAGAGGGCCGGGCGTCGGGCTACACCTTC
TRBD2	TRBV4-2	TRBJ2-7	few	CASSQDTGTSYEQYF	TGTGCCAGCAGCCAAGATACCGGGACTAGCTACGAGCAGTACTTC
NA	TRBV20-1	TRBJ2-5	many	CSGTYQETQYF	TGCAGTGGTACATACCAAGAGACCCAGTACTTC
NA	TRBV5-1	TRBJ1-2	many	CASSFKGDGYTF	TGCGCCAGCAGCTTTAAAGGGGATGGCTACACCTTC
NA	TRBV11-2	TRBJ1-6	many	CASSLDVRGLSYNSPLHF	TGTGCCAGCAGCTTAGATGTAAGGGGTCTCTCCTATAATTCACCCCTCCACTTT
TRBD2	TRBV6-5	TRBJ2-5	few	CASWEAGGWKTQYF	TGTGCCAGCTGGGAGGCGGGGGGCTGGAAGACCCAGTACTTC